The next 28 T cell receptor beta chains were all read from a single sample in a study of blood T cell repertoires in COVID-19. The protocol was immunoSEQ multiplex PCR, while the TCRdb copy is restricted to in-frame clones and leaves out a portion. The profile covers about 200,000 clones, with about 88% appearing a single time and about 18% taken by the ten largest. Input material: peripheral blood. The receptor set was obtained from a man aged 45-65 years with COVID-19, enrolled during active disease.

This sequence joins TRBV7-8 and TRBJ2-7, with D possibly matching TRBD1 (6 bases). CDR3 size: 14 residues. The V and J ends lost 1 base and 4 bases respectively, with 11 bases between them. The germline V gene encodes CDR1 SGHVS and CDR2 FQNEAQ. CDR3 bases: TGTGCCAGCAGCTTAGTACAGGGCGGTTACGAGCAGTACTTC. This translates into CASSLVQGGYEQYF.

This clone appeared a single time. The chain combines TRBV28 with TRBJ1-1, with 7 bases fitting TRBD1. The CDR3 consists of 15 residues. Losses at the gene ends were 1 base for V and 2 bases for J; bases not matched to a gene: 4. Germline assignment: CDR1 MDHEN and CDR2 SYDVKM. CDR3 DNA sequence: TGTGCCAGCAGTTTATTGGCAGGGGGAAACACTGAAGCTTTCTTT. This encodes CASSLLAGGNTEAFF.

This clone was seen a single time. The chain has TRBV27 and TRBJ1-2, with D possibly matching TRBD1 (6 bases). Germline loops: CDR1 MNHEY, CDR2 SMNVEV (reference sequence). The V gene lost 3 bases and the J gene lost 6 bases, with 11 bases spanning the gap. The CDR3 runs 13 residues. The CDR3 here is CASSLGRGDGYTF. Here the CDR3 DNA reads TGTGCCAGCAGTTTGGGCAGGGGTGATGGCTACACCTTC.

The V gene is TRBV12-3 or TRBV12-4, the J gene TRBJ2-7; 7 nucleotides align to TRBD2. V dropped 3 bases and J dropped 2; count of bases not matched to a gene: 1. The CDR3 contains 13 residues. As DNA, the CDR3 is TGTGCCAGCAGTTTGCTAGCGGCCTACGAGCAGTACTTC. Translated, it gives CASSLLAAYEQYF.

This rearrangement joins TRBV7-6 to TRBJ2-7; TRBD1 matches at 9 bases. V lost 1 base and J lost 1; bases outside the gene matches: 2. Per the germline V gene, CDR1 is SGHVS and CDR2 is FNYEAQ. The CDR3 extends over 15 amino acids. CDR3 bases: TGTGCCAGCAGCTTAGGAGGGACAGGGTCCTACGAGCAGTACTTC. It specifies CASSLGGTGSYEQYF. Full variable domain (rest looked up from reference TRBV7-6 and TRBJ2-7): GAGVSQSPRYKVTKRGQDVALRCDPISGHVSLYWYRQALGQGPEFLTYFNYEAQQDKSGLPNDRFSAERPEGSISTLTIQRTEQRDSAMYRCASSLGGTGSYEQYFGPGTRLTVT.

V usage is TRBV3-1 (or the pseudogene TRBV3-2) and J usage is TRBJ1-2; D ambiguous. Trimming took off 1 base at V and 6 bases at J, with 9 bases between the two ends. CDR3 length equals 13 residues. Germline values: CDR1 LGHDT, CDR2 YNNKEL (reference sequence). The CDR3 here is CASSQVTGDGYTF. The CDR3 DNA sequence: TGTGCCAGCAGCCAAGTTACCGGGGATGGCTACACCTTC.

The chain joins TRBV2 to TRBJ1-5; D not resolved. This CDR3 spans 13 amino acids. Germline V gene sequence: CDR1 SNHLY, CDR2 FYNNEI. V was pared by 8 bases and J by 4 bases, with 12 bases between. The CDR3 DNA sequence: TGTGCCAGCGGCTGGCAGCGTAATCAGCCCCAGCATTTT. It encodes CASGWQRNQPQHF.

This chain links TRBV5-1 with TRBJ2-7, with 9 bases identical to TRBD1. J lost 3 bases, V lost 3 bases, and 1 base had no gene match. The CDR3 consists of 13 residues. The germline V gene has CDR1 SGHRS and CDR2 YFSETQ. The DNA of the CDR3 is TGCGCCAGCAGCTGGGGACAGGGCTACGAGCAGTACTTC. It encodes CASSWGQGYEQYF. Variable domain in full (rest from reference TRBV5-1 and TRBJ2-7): KAGVTQTPRYLIKTRGQQVTLSCSPISGHRSVSWYQQTPGQGLQFLFEYFSETQRNKGNFPGRFSGRQFSNSRSEMNVSTLELGDSALYLCASSWGQGYEQYFGPGTRLTVT.

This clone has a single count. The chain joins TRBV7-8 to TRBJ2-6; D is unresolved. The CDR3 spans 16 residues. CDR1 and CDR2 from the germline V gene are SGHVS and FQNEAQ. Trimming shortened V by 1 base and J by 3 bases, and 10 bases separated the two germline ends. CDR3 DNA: TGTGCCAGCAGCTTAGTTGCGGTATTTGGGGCCAACGTCCTGACTTTC. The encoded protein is CASSLVAVFGANVLTF.

CDR3 sequence reads: CASSPGLAGGDTQYF. The CDR3 DNA sequence: TGTGCCAGCAGCCCGGGACTAGCGGGGGGGGATACGCAGTATTTT. The chain combines TRBV3-1 (or the pseudogene TRBV3-2) with TRBJ2-3; the match to TRBD2 covers 16 bases. The CDR3 consists of 15 residues. The germline V gene encodes CDR1 LGHDT and CDR2 YNNKEL (reference sequence). Trimming took 4 bases from V and 6 from J; bases not matched to a gene: 1.

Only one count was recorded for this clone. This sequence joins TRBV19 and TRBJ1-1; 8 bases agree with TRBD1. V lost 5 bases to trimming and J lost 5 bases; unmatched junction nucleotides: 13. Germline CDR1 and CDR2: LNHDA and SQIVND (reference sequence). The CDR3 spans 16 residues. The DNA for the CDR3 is TGTGCCAGTAGTGTAACGGGACAGGCCCGAAGTACTGAAGCTTTCTTT. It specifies CASSVTGQARSTEAFF.

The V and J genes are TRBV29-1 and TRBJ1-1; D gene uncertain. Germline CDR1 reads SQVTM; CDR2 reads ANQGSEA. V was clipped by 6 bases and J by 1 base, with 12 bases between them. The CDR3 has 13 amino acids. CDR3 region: CSVERSGNTEAFF. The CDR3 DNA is TGCAGCGTCGAAAGGTCAGGGAACACTGAAGCTTTCTTT.

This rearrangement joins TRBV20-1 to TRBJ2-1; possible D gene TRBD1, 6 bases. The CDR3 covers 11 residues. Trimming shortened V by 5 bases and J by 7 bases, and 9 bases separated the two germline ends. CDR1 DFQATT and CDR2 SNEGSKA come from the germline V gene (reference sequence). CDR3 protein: CSADQGNEQFF. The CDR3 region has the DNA TGCAGTGCTGATCAGGGGAATGAGCAGTTCTTC.

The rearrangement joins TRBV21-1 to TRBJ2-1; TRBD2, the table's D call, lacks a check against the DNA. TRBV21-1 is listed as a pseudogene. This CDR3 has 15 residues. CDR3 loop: CASSPHDAGDGEQFF. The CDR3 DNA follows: TGTGCCAGCAGCCCCCATGATGCGGGAGATGGTGAGCAGTTCTTC.

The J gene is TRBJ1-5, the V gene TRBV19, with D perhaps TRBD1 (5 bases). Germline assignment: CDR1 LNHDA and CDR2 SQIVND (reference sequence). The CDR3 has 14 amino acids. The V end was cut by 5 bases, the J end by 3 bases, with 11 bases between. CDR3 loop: CASSPDRNNQPQHF. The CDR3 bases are TGTGCCAGTAGTCCAGACAGAAACAATCAGCCCCAGCATTTT.

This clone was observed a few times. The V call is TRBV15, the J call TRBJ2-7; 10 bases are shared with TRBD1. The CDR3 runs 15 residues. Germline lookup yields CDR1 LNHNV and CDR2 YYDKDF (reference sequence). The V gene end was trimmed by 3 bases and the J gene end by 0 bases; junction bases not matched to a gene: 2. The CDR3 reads CATSSRDRGSYEQYF. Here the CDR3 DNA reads TGTGCCACCAGCAGCCGGGACAGGGGCTCCTACGAGCAGTACTTC.

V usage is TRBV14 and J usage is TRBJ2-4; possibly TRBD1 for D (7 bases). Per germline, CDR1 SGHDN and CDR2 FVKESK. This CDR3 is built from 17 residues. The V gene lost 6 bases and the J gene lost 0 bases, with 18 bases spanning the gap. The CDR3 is CASREGAGTLAKNIQYF. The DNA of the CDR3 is TGTGCCAGCAGGGAGGGGGCGGGAACACTAGCCAAAAACATTCAGTACTTC. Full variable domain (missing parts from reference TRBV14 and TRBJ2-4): EAGVTQFPSHSVIEKGQTVTLRCDPISGHDNLYWYRRVMGKEIKFLLHFVKESKQDESGMPNNRFLAERTGGTYSTLKVQPAELEDSGVYFCASREGAGTLAKNIQYFGAGTRLSVL.

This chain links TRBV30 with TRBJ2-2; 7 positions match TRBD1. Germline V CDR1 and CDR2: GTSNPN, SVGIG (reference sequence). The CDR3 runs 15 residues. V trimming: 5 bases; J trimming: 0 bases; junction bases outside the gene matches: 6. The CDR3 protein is CAWRKGATNTGELFF. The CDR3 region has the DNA TGTGCCTGGCGAAAGGGGGCGACGAACACCGGGGAGCTGTTTTTT.

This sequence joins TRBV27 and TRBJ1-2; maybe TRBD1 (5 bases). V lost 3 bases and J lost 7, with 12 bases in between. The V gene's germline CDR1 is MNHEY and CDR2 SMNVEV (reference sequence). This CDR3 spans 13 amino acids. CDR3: CASSFQGYSGYTF. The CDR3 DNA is TGTGCCAGCAGTTTCCAGGGTTACTCTGGCTACACCTTC.

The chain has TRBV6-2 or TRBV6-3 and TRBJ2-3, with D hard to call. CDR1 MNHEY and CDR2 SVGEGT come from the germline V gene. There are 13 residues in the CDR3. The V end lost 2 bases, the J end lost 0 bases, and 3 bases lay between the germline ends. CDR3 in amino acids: CASSYASTDTQYF. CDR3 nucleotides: TGTGCCAGCAGTTACGCGAGCACAGATACGCAGTATTTT.

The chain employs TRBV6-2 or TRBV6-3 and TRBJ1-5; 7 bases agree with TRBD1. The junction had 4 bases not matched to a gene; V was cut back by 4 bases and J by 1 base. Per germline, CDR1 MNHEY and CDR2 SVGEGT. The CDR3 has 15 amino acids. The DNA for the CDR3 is TGTGCCAGCAGTTGGGACAGTGGGAGCAATCAGCCCCAGCATTTT. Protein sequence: CASSWDSGSNQPQHF.

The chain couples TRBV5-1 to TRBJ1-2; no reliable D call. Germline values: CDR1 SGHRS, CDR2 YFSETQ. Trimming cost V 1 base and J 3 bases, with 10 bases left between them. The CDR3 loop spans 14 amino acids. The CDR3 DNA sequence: TGCGCCAGCAGCTTGCCGAGTGTCGACTATGGCTACACCTTC. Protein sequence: CASSLPSVDYGYTF.

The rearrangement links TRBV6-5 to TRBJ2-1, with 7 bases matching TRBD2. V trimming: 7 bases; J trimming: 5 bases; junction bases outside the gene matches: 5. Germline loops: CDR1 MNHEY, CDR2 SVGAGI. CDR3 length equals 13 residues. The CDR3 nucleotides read TGTGCCAGCACCTTGACTAGCAACAATGAGCAGTTCTTC. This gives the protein CASTLTSNNEQFF.

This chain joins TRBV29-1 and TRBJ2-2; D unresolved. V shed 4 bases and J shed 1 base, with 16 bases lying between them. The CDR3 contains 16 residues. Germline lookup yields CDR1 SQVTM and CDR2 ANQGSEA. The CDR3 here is CSVAPPFSGNTGELFF. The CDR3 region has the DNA TGCAGCGTTGCCCCCCCCTTCTCGGGGAACACCGGGGAGCTGTTTTTT.

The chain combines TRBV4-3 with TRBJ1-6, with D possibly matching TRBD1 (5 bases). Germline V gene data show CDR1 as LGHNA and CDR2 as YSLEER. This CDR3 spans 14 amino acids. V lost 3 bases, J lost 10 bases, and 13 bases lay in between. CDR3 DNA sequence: TGCGCCAGCAGCCAGGTGGAGGGGTCATCACCCCTCCACTTT. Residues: CASSQVEGSSPLHF.

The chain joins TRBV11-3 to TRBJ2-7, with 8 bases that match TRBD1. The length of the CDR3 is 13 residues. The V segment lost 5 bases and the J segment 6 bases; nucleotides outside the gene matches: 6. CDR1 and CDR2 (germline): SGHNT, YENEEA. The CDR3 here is CASSRTRGLEQYF. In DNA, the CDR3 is TGTGCCAGCAGCCGTACCAGGGGGCTCGAGCAGTACTTC.

The chain's CDR3 is CAISEGFYEQYF. The CDR3 nucleotides are TGTGCCATCAGTGAGGGCTTCTACGAGCAGTACTTC. The chain links TRBV10-3 to TRBJ2-7; D gene unclear. The germline gives CDR1 ENHRY, CDR2 SYGVKD. The CDR3 runs to 12 residues. V lost 2 bases to trimming and J lost 3 bases, with 5 bases between them.

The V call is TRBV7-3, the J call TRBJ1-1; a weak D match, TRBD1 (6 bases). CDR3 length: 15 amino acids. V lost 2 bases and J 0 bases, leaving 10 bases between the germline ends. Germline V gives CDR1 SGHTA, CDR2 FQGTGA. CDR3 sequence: CASSLGTGMNTEAFF. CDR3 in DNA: TGTGCCAGCAGCTTAGGCACAGGGATGAACACTGAAGCTTTCTTT.